These 26 T cell receptor beta chains came from one sample sequenced in a study of OX40 agonist ivuxolimab in advanced cancers. Only in-frame clones appear in the TCRdb table, and some are missing; sequencing was by immunoSEQ multiplex PCR. Here the sample spans 55,000 to 90,000 clones, around 80% being singletons. Sequenced here: CD4+ or CD8+ T cells sorted from blood, sampled in a trial of the OX40 agonist ivuxolimab. The receptor source for this set is an adult with an advanced solid tumor such as melanoma, head and neck, liver or kidney cancer.

The J gene is TRBJ2-3, the V gene TRBV4-1; 11 positions match TRBD2. The CDR3 covers 16 residues. Germline V lookup: CDR1 MGHRA, CDR2 YSYEKL. The J segment lost 3 bases and the V segment lost 1 base, leaving 3 bases of the junction unmatched. CDR3 region: CASSQGIAGGTDTQYF. The CDR3 bases are TGCGCCAGCAGCCAAGGGATAGCGGGGGGGACAGATACGCAGTATTTT.

The chain joins TRBV18 to TRBJ2-2; no definite D call. Germline CDR1 and CDR2: KGHSH and LQKENI. V was trimmed by 4 bases and J by 2 bases, leaving 5 bases between them. The CDR3 sequence is 13 residues long. As DNA, the CDR3 is TGTGCCAGCTCACGGTCTAACACCGGGGAGCTGTTTTTT. Translation: CASSRSNTGELFF.

The rearrangement joins TRBV7-2 to TRBJ1-5; the D is unclear. V shed 8 bases and J shed 0 bases, with 11 bases lying between them. The CDR3 contains 14 residues. Germline CDR1 and CDR2: SGHTA and FQGNSA. This CDR3 reads CASSGGYSNQPQHF. In DNA form, the CDR3 reads TGTGCCAGCTCTGGTGGATATAGCAATCAGCCCCAGCATTTT.

The chain carries TRBV7-9 and TRBJ1-1, with D unclear. With 0 bases removed from V and 8 bases from J, the gap between germline ends came to 19 bases. This CDR3 is built from 16 residues. Germline V gene sequence: CDR1 SEHNR, CDR2 FQNEAQ (reference sequence). The CDR3: CASSLAVLGPAGEAFF. The CDR3 DNA reads TGTGCCAGCAGCTTAGCGGTCCTTGGCCCGGCCGGGGAAGCTTTCTTT.

The CDR3 loop reads CASTLTAGNGYTF. Here the CDR3 DNA reads TGTGCCAGCACCCTGACGGCTGGGAACGGCTACACCTTC. The chain is built from TRBV6-6 and TRBJ1-2; no clear D. The length of the CDR3 is 13 residues. Trimming shortened V by 7 bases and J by 8 bases, and 17 bases separated the two germline ends. Germline CDR1 is MNHNY and CDR2 is SVGAGI (reference sequence).

The J gene is TRBJ2-1, the V gene TRBV27; the match to TRBD2 covers 7 bases. This CDR3 is 17 amino acids long. V lost 4 bases and J lost 4; bases outside the gene matches: 13. CDR1 and CDR2 from the germline V gene are MNHEY and SMNVEV (reference sequence). CDR3 nucleotides: TGTGCCAGCAGTTCGCCACCGAGCGGGGCCAGGTACAATGAGCAGTTCTTC. Amino acid sequence: CASSSPPSGARYNEQFF.

V is TRBV6-1 and J is TRBJ1-2; TRBD1 might be the D (5 bases). The length of the CDR3 is 14 residues. Per germline, CDR1 MNHNS and CDR2 SASEGT. Trimming pared 6 bases from V and 3 bases from J, leaving 14 bases between. CDR3 DNA sequence: TGTGCCAGCAGGACCCGGGACGTGGACTATGGCTACACCTTC. Protein: CASRTRDVDYGYTF.

J is TRBJ1-6 and V is TRBV7-2; the match to TRBD1 covers 8 bases. Trimming removed 0 bases from V and 3 bases from J; junction bases left unmatched: 10. CDR3 length: 19 residues. Germline V lookup: CDR1 SGHTA, CDR2 FQGNSA. CDR3 in amino acids: CASSLADRVGFNYNSPLHF. The CDR3 DNA follows: TGTGCCAGCAGCTTAGCGGACAGGGTAGGGTTCAACTATAATTCACCCCTCCACTTT.

The CDR3 nucleotides are TGTGCCAGCAGCCGAGAACAAAGGACGACTAGCGCGGAGCTGTTTTTT. This gives the protein CASSREQRTTSAELFF. The V and J genes are TRBV4-2 and TRBJ2-2; TRBD2 aligns across 8 bases. This CDR3 is 16 amino acids long. CDR1 and CDR2 (germline): LGHNA, YNFKEQ. J lost 10 bases, V lost 4 bases, and 14 bases had no gene match.

J is TRBJ1-6 and V is TRBV6-5; the D is unclear. Germline V CDR1 and CDR2: MNHEY, SVGAGI. V gave up 7 bases and J gave up 8 bases, with 12 bases separating them. The CDR3 contains 13 residues. CDR3 in amino acids: CASIQTGDSPLHF. The CDR3 nucleotides read TGTGCCAGCATCCAGACTGGGGATTCACCCCTCCACTTT.

The chain couples TRBV6-5 to TRBJ2-3, with D perhaps TRBD2 (6 bases). Germline V CDR1 and CDR2: MNHEY, SVGAGI. The CDR3 sequence is 14 residues long. V lost 5 bases to trimming and J lost 4 bases, with 13 bases between them. The CDR3 region is CASSLLQRADTQYF. The CDR3 coding sequence is TGTGCCAGCAGTCTACTTCAGCGGGCAGATACGCAGTATTTT.

This chain links TRBV5-1 with TRBJ1-6; D possibly corresponds to TRBD1 (6 bases). V dropped 4 bases and J dropped 6 bases, with 11 bases sitting between them. The CDR3 totals 14 residues. Germline CDR1 is SGHRS and CDR2 is YFSETQ. CDR3 amino acids: CASSPMGANSPLHF. The CDR3 DNA is TGCGCCAGCAGCCCCATGGGGGCTAATTCACCCCTCCACTTT.

The V call is TRBV27, the J call TRBJ2-7; 9 positions match TRBD1. The CDR3 consists of 13 residues. CDR1 is MNHEY and CDR2 is SMNVEV in the germline V gene (reference sequence). Trimming removed 6 bases from V and 6 bases from J; junction bases left unmatched: 6. CDR3: CASSSGTGTEQYF. For the CDR3, the DNA is TGTGCCAGCAGCTCCGGGACAGGGACCGAGCAGTACTTC.

This sequence joins TRBV11-2 and TRBJ1-6, with a possible D match to TRBD1 (5 bases). Per the germline V gene, CDR1 is SGHAT and CDR2 is FQNNGV. V lost 7 bases and J lost 13, with 20 bases in between. This CDR3 is 14 amino acids long. The CDR3 region has the DNA TGTGCCAGCACCCCACAAAATACGGGACTTCCCCTCCACTTT. It translates to CASTPQNTGLPLHF.

The gene calls are TRBV7-2 and TRBJ2-3; D unclear. The CDR3 is made up of 15 amino acids. Germline V gene data show CDR1 as SGHTA and CDR2 as FQGNSA. The ends were cut back, 1 base at V and 4 bases at J, with 12 bases in the middle. CDR3 sequence: CASSLVRTDADTQYF. The CDR3 nucleotides are TGTGCCAGCAGCTTAGTTCGGACCGACGCAGATACGCAGTATTTT.

V and J are TRBV18 and TRBJ2-1; 11 nucleotides line up with TRBD2. The CDR3 is 18 residues long. Germline V gene data show CDR1 as KGHSH and CDR2 as LQKENI. Losses at the gene ends were 3 bases for V and 0 bases for J; bases not matched to a gene: 7. CDR3 region: CASSPRTSGPSSYNEQFF. DNA for the CDR3: TGTGCCAGCTCACCGAGGACTAGCGGGCCCAGCTCCTACAATGAGCAGTTCTTC.

V and J are TRBV2 and TRBJ2-5; D call uncertain. Germline-derived CDR1 and CDR2 are SNHLY and FYNNEI. The CDR3 extends over 12 amino acids. The V end was cut by 3 bases, the J end by 2 bases, with 4 bases between. CDR3 sequence reads: CASSEAQETQYF. CDR3 in DNA: TGTGCCAGCAGTGAGGCACAAGAGACCCAGTACTTC.

This rearrangement joins TRBV7-9 to TRBJ2-5; D possibly corresponds to TRBD2 (6 bases). The CDR3 consists of 17 residues. The germline V gene encodes CDR1 SEHNR and CDR2 FQNEAQ (reference sequence). Trimming left V 5 bases short and J 1 base short, with 20 bases between. This CDR3 is CASSRTRGGPSQETQYF. CDR3 coding DNA: TGTGCCAGCAGCCGCACCCGCGGAGGGCCCAGCCAAGAGACCCAGTACTTC.

The chain recombines TRBV6-5 with TRBJ1-2; D is possibly TRBD1 (5 bases). V was shortened by 6 bases and J by 7 bases, with 21 bases between the two germline ends. Germline CDR1 is MNHEY and CDR2 is SVGAGI. This CDR3 has 15 amino acids. DNA for the CDR3: TGTGCCAGCAGCTCTGCAGGTGGGGGTCTGGGTGGCTACACCTTC. Residues: CASSSAGGGLGGYTF.

The CDR3 protein is CASSLAVLNTGELFF. The CDR3 bases are TGTGCCAGCAGCCTCGCCGTTTTGAACACCGGGGAGCTGTTTTTT. The chain joins TRBV7-9 to TRBJ2-2; D remains ambiguous. Germline assignment: CDR1 SEHNR and CDR2 FQNEAQ (reference sequence). The CDR3 consists of 15 residues. V was pared by 5 bases and J by 1 base, with 11 bases between.

Worth noting for this clone: Other DNA variants within this sample encode the same CDR3. V and J are TRBV19 and TRBJ2-7; 10 positions agree with TRBD1. Germline V gives CDR1 LNHDA, CDR2 SQIVND (reference sequence). V lost 5 bases, J lost 1 base, and 5 bases stayed unmatched. The CDR3 totals 15 residues. The CDR3 protein is CASSSRTGGSYEQYF. The DNA for the CDR3 is TGTGCCAGTAGTTCACGGACAGGGGGATCCTACGAGCAGTACTTC.

In regard to this clone: This CDR3 is also generated by other DNA sequences in the sample. J is TRBJ2-1 and V is TRBV7-6; D uncertain. The V gene's germline CDR1 is SGHVS and CDR2 FNYEAQ. The length of the CDR3 is 12 residues. V dropped 2 bases and J dropped 7 bases, with 6 bases sitting between them. The CDR3 DNA reads as TGTGCCAGCAGCTTAAAAGGGAATGAGCAGTTCTTC. Amino acid sequence: CASSLKGNEQFF.

The J gene is TRBJ2-7, the V gene TRBV15, with D unclear. V lost 0 bases to trimming and J lost 5 bases, with 17 bases between them. The CDR3 has 16 amino acids. Per the germline V gene, CDR1 is LNHNV and CDR2 is YYDKDF (reference sequence). This CDR3 reads CATSRDFGTPGHEQYF. CDR3 nucleotides: TGTGCCACCAGCAGAGATTTTGGCACCCCCGGTCACGAGCAGTACTTC. The full variable domain, rest sourced from reference TRBV15 and TRBJ2-7, is DAMVIQNPRYQVTQFGKPVTLSCSQTLNHNVMYWYQQKSSQAPKLLFHYYDKDFNNEADTPDNFQSRRPNTSFCFLDIRSPGLGDTAMYLCATSRDFGTPGHEQYFGPGTRLTVT.

The rearrangement links TRBV11-2 to TRBJ2-7; the D gene is possibly TRBD1 (5 bases). The length of the CDR3 is 15 residues. Germline V gene data show CDR1 as SGHAT and CDR2 as FQNNGV. V was shortened by 1 base and J by 5 bases, with 15 bases between the two germline ends. Written as DNA, the CDR3 is TGTGCCAGCAGCTTAGGGTGGGCAGGGTTGGACGAGCAGTACTTC. Its protein product is CASSLGWAGLDEQYF.

V gene TRBV6-1 combines with J gene TRBJ2-7, with a weak D call TRBD2 (6 bases). The length of the CDR3 is 15 residues. Trimming stripped 1 base from V and 2 bases from J, with 12 bases between. Looked up from germline, CDR1 is MNHNS and CDR2 is SASEGT. The CDR3 reads CASSEGLGLAYEQYF. The CDR3, as DNA: TGTGCCAGCAGTGAAGGGCTGGGACTTGCCTACGAGCAGTACTTC.

The chain recombines TRBV4-1 with TRBJ2-3; 10 bases are shared with TRBD1. The length of the CDR3 is 16 residues. CDR1 is MGHRA, CDR2 YSYEKL, per germline. The V and J ends lost 4 bases and 4 bases, in that order; junction bases with no gene match: 8. CDR3 sequence reads: CASSPLDRGSSDTQYF. The CDR3 DNA sequence: TGCGCCAGCAGCCCTTTGGACAGGGGGTCGTCAGATACGCAGTATTTT.